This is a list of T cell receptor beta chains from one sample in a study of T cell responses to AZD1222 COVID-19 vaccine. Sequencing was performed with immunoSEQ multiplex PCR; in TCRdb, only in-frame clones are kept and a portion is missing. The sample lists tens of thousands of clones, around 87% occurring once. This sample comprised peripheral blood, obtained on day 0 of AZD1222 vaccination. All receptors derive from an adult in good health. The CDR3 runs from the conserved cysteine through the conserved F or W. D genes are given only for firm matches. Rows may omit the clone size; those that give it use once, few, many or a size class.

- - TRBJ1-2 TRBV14 CASSDENGYTF TGTGCCAGCAGCGACGAAAATGGCTACACCTTC
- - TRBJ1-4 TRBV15 CATSRDLINEKLFF TGTGCCACCAGCAGAGATCTGATAAATGAAAAACTGTTTTTT
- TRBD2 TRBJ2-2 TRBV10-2 CASRGGRALTGELFF TGCGCCAGCAGAGGCGGGAGGGCCCTGACCGGGGAGCTGTTTTTT
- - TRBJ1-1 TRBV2 CASSETGGYTEAFF TGTGCCAGCAGTGAAACGGGGGGATACACTGAAGCTTTCTTT
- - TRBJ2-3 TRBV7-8 CASSAGGPRDTQYF TGTGCCAGCAGCGCCGGGGGCCCGAGAGATACGCAGTATTTT
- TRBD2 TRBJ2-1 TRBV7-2 CASSTRGLAGYNEQFF TGTGCCAGCAGCACACGGGGACTAGCGGGCTACAATGAGCAGTTCTTC
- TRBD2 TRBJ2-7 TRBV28 CASSPPGTSGSTYEQYF TGTGCCAGCAGTCCACCCGGGACTAGCGGGAGCACCTACGAGCAGTACTTC
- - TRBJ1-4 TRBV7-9 CASSPTAPNEKLFF TGTGCCAGCAGCCCGACAGCACCGAATGAAAAACTGTTTTTT
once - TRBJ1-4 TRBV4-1 CASSQGSSEKLFF TGCGCCAGCAGCCAAGGGAGTTCAGAAAAACTGTTTTTT
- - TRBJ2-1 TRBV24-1 CATSGAVGTYNEQFF TGTGCCACCAGTGGGGCAGTCGGCACCTACAATGAGCAGTTCTTC
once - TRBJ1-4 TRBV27 CASSRGPNEKLFF TGTGCCAGCAGCAGGGGCCCTAATGAAAAACTGTTTTTT
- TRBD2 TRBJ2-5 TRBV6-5 CASSYGLVETQYF TGTGCCAGCAGTTATGGACTAGTTGAGACCCAGTACTTC
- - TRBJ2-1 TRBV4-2 CASSQNLLASYNEQFF TGTGCCAGCAGCCAAAACCTTCTAGCTTCCTACAATGAGCAGTTCTTC
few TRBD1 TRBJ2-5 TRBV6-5 CASRYRGEETQYF TGTGCCAGCAGATACAGGGGTGAAGAGACCCAGTACTTC
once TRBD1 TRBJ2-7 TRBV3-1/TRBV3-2 CASSAGQGVYEQYF TGTGCCAGCAGCGCAGGACAGGGAGTTTACGAGCAGTACTTC
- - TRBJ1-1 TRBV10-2 CASSEYSGAGEAFF TGCGCCAGCAGTGAGTATTCAGGGGCGGGTGAAGCTTTCTTT
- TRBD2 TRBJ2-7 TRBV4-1 CASSPGAGGPSYEQYF TGCGCCAGCAGCCCGGGGGCGGGAGGGCCTTCCTACGAGCAGTACTTC
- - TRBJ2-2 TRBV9 CASSVGTHTGELFF TGTGCCAGCAGCGTCGGGACCCACACCGGGGAGCTGTTTTTT
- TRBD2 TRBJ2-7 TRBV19 CASNSLAGGPYEQYF TGTGCCAGCAACTCGCTAGCGGGAGGTCCCTACGAGCAGTACTTC
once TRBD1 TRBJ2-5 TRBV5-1 CASSSGQGGGWETQYF TGCGCCAGCAGCTCCGGACAGGGAGGAGGTTGGGAGACCCAGTACTTC
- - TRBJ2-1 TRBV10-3 CAISEGRDTNEQFF TGTGCCATCAGTGAGGGCAGAGACACAAATGAGCAGTTCTTC
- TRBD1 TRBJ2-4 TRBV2 CASSEDRGGNIQYF TGTGCCAGCAGTGAGGACAGGGGGGGAAACATTCAGTACTTC
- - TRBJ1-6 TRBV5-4 CASSLNNSPLHF TGTGCCAGCAGCTTGAACAATTCACCCCTCCACTTT
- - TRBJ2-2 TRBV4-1 CASSQQQGGGTGELFF TGCGCCAGCAGCCAACAACAGGGAGGAGGTACCGGGGAGCTGTTTTTT
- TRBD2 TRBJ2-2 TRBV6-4 CASSDTGGNTGELFF TGTGCCAGCAGTGATACGGGAGGGAACACCGGGGAGCTGTTTTTT
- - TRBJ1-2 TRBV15 CATSRAGRGYGYTF TGTGCCACCAGCAGAGCCGGCAGAGGCTATGGCTACACCTTC
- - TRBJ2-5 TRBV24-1 CATSDYKETQYF TGTGCCACCAGTGATTATAAGGAGACCCAGTACTTC
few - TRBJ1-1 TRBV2 CASSESRTSNTEAFF TGTGCCAGCAGTGAATCCCGGACGAGCAACACTGAAGCTTTCTTT
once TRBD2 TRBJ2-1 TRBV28 CASSSSGLGVNEQFF TGTGCCAGCAGTTCCTCGGGACTAGGGGTGAATGAGCAGTTCTTC
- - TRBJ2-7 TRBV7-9 CASSRFSGQLAYEQYF TGTGCCAGCAGCCGCTTCTCCGGGCAGTTAGCTTACGAGCAGTACTTC
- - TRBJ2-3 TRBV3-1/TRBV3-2 CASSQESGGWGDTQYF TGTGCCAGCAGCCAAGAATCGGGCGGATGGGGAGATACGCAGTATTTT
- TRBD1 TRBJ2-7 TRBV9 CASSPRTGGGYEQYF TGTGCCAGCAGCCCTCGGACAGGGGGAGGCTACGAGCAGTACTTC